The clone carrying this T cell receptor beta chain has at least ten counts. Its antigen is unknown. Documented time point: newly diagnosed GD, antithyroid drugs for less than 3 months. Following extraction of RNA from PBMCs, that RNA was used to make the TCR library. This entry is derived from a study of regulatory T cells in long-lasting Graves disease. Building the TCR beta libraries relied on iRepertoire HTBI primers, and CDR3 regions underwent Arm-PCR. TCRdb re-derived calls from the multiplex PCR reads in MiXCR, one entry per CDR3 protein. The profile covers roughly 360,000 distinct CDR3 sequences, with over 9.5% appearing a single time and about 20% taken by the ten largest. Study-wide findings and caveats: Under persistent disease, TRBV28, TRBJ1-2 and TRBJ2-5 were used preferentially.

The germline V gene has CDR1 MDHEN and CDR2 SYDVKM. V was cut by 4 bases and J by 10 bases, with 11 bases left in between. The CDR3 spans 12 residues. The same sample was also studied in work on T cells in Graves' hyperthyroidism and ophthalmopathy. In that study: Most clonotypes that expanded in the thyroid above 0.001 also showed up in blood. The model foresaw ophthalmopathy a median around 6.4 months prior to onset.

This receptor was obtained from a woman under 30 with Graves disease. Material: peripheral blood mononuclear cells (PBMCs), obtained at new diagnosis, from a patient treated with antithyroid drugs. The chain is built from TRBV28 and TRBJ2-1; possible D gene TRBD2, 6 bases. As DNA, the CDR3 is TGTGCCAGCAGTTCCCAGGGACTCGAGCAGTTCTTC. Translating gives CASSSQGLEQFF.